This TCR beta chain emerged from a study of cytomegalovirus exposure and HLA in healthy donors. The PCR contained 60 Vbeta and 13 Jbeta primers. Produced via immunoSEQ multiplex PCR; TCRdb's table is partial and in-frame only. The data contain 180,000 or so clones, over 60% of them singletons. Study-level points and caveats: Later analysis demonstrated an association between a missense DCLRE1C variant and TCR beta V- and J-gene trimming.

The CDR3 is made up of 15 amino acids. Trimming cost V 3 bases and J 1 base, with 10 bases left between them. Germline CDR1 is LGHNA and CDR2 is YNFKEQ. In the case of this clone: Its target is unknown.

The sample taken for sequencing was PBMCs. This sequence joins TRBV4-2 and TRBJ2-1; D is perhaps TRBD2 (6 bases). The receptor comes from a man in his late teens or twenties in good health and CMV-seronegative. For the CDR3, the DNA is TGTGCCAGCAGCCAGACTAGAGCTTCCTACAATGAGCAGTTCTTC. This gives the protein CASSQTRASYNEQFF.